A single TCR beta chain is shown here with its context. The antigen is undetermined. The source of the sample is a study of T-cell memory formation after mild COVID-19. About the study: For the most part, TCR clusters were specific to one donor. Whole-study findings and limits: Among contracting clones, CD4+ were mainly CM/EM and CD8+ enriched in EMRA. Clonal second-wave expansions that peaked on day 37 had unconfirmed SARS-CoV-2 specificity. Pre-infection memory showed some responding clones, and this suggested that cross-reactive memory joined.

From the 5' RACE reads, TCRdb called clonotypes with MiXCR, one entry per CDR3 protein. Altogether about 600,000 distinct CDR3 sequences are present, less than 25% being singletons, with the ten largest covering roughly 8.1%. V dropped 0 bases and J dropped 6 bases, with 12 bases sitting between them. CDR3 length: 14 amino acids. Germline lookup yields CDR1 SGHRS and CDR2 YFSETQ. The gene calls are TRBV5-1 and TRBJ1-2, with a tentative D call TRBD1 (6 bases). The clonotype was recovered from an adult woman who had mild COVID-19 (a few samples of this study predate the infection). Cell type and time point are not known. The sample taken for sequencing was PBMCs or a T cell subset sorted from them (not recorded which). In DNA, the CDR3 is TGCGCCAGCAGCTTGGGCGGGGGCCGGGATGGCTACACCTTC. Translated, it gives CASSLGGGRDGYTF.